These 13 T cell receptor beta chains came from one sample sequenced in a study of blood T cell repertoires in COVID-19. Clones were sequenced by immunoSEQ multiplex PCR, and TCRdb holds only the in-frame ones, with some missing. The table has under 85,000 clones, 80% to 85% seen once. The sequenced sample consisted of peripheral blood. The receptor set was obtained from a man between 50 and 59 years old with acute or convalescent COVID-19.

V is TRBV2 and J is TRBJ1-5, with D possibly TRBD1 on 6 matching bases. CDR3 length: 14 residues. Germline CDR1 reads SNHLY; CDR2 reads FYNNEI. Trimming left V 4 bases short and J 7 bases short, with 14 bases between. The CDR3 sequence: CASSVAGGGQPQHF. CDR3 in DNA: TGTGCCAGCAGTGTGGCGGGAGGGGGGCAGCCCCAGCATTTT.

The CDR3 coding sequence is TGTGCCAGTAGTCCCGGCCCCGGGCAAGAGACCCAGTACTTC. Encoded protein: CASSPGPGQETQYF. The chain employs TRBV19 and TRBJ2-5; D call uncertain. Germline V lookup: CDR1 LNHDA, CDR2 SQIVND (reference sequence). There are 14 residues in the CDR3. The V end lost 5 bases, the J end lost 2 bases, and 12 bases lay between the germline ends.

The CDR3 region has the DNA TGTGCCAGCAGCTTAGGCAGGGGACGCGGCAATGAGCAGTTCTTC. This sequence encodes CASSLGRGRGNEQFF. The chain has TRBV7-2 and TRBJ2-1; weak D call: TRBD1 (6 bases). V was pared by 1 base and J by 6 bases, with 13 bases between. The CDR3 sequence is 15 residues long. Germline CDR1 reads SGHTA; CDR2 reads FQGNSA.

In DNA form, the CDR3 reads TGCAGTGCTAGTGGCGGGGACCAGCCCCAGCATTTT. Encoded protein: CSASGGDQPQHF. The rearrangement links TRBV20-1 to TRBJ1-5; tentatively, D is TRBD1 (5 bases). From germline, CDR1 is DFQATT and CDR2 SNEGSKA (reference sequence). V lost 3 bases and J 7 bases, leaving 10 bases between the germline ends. The CDR3 length is 12 residues.

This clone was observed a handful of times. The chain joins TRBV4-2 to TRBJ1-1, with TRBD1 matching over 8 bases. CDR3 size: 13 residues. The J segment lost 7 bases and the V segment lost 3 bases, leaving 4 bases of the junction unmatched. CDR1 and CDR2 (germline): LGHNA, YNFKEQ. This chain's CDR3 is CASSHLGQGEAFF. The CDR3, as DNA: TGTGCCAGCAGCCACCTCGGACAGGGTGAAGCTTTCTTT.

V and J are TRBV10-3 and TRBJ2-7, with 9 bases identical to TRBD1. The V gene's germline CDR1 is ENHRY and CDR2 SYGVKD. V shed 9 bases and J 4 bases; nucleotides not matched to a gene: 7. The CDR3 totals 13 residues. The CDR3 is CAIPGQGPYEQYF. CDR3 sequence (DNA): TGTGCCATTCCGGGACAGGGTCCGTACGAGCAGTACTTC.

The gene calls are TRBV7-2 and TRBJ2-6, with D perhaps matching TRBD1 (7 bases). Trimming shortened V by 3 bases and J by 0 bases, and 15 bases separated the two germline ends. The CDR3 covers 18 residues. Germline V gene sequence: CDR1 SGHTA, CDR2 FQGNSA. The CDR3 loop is CASSLAGQSSSGANVLTF. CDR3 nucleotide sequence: TGTGCCAGCAGCTTGGCGGGACAGTCTAGCTCTGGGGCCAACGTCCTGACTTTC. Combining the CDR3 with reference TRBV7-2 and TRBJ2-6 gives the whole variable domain GAGVSQSPSNKVTEKGKDVELRCDPISGHTALYWYRQSLGQGLEFLIYFQGNSAPDKSGLPSDRFSAERTGGSVSTLTIQRTQQEDSAVYLCASSLAGQSSSGANVLTFGAGSRLTVL.

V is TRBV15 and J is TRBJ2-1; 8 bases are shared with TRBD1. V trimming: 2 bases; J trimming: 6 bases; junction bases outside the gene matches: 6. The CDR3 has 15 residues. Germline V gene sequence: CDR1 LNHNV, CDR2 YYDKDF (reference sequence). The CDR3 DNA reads TGTGCCACCAGCAGAAGGGACAGGCGCTCCAATGAGCAGTTCTTC. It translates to CATSRRDRRSNEQFF. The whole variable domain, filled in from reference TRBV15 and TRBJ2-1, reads DAMVIQNPRYQVTQFGKPVTLSCSQTLNHNVMYWYQQKSSQAPKLLFHYYDKDFNNEADTPDNFQSRRPNTSFCFLDIRSPGLGDTAMYLCATSRRDRRSNEQFFGPGTRLTVL.

CDR3 sequence: CATSRTGLNEQFF. DNA of the CDR3: TGTGCCACCAGCAGAACAGGGTTGAATGAGCAGTTCTTC. The chain is built from TRBV24-1 and TRBJ2-1; a possible D gene is TRBD1 (6 bases). The V end lost 7 bases, the J end lost 7 bases, and 13 bases lay between the germline ends. The CDR3 is 13 residues long. The germline V gene encodes CDR1 KGHDR and CDR2 SFDVKD.

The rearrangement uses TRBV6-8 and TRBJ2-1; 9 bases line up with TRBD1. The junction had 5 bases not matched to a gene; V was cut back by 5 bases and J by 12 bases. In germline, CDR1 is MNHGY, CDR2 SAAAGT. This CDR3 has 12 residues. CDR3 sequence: CASSRDREWQFF. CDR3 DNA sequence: TGTGCCAGCAGTCGGGACAGGGAGTGGCAGTTCTTC.

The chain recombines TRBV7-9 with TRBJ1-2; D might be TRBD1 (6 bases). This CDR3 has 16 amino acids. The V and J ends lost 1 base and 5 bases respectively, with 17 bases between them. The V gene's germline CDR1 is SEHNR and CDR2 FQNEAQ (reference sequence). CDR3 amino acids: CASSLGTAESVYGYTF. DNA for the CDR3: TGTGCCAGCAGCTTAGGGACAGCCGAAAGCGTTTATGGCTACACCTTC.

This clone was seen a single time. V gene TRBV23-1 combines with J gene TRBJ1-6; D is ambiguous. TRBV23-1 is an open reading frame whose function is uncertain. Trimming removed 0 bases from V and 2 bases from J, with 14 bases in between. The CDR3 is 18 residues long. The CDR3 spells CASSQSARGQTYNSPLHF. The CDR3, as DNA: TGCGCCAGCAGTCAATCGGCCCGCGGGCAGACCTATAATTCACCCCTCCACTTT.

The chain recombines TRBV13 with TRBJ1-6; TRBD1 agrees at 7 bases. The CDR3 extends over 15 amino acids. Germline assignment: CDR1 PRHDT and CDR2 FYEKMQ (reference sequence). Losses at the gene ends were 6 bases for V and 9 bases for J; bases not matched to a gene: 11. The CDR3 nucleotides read TGTGCCAGCAGTTCCGACAGGGCCCTGGGTTCACCCCTCCACTTT. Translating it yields CASSSDRALGSPLHF.